This entry concerns a single T cell receptor beta chain. These data are taken from a study of shared clonotypes between healthy human individuals. Germline CDR1 is MGHRA and CDR2 is YSYEKL. The V and J ends lost 1 base and 3 bases respectively, with 12 bases between them. The CDR3 is made up of 15 amino acids. Produced via immunoSEQ multiplex PCR; TCRdb's table is partial and in-frame only. The repertoire holds just over 2,000,000 clones, with around 95% as singletons. The receptor's source is a man aged 18 to 35 in good health. The chain links TRBV4-1 to TRBJ1-1; no clear D. Specimen: naive CD4+ T cells sorted from blood. Subset meaning: CD45RA+ positively selected. CDR3 in amino acids: CASSQVGRRDTEAFF. The CDR3 bases are TGCGCCAGCAGCCAAGTGGGAAGAAGGGACACTGAAGCTTTCTTT.